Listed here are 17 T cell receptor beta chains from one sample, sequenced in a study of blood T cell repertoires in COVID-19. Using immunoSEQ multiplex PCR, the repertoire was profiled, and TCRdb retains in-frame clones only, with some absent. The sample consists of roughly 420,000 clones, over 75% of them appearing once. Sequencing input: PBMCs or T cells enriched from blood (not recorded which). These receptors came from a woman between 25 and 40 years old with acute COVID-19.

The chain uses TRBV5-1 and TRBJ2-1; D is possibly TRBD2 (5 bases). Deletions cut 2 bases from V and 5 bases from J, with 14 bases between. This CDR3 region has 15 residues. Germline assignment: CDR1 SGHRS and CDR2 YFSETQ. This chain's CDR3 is CASSLRTEANNEQFF. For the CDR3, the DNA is TGCGCCAGCAGCTTAAGGACGGAGGCTAACAATGAGCAGTTCTTC. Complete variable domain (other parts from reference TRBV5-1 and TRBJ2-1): KAGVTQTPRYLIKTRGQQVTLSCSPISGHRSVSWYQQTPGQGLQFLFEYFSETQRNKGNFPGRFSGRQFSNSRSEMNVSTLELGDSALYLCASSLRTEANNEQFFGPGTRLTVL.

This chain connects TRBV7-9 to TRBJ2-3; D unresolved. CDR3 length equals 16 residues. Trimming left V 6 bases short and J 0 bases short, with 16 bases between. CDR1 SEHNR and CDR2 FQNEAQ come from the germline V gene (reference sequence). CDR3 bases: TGTGCCAGCAGACCCCCCGGCGGATATAGCACAGATACGCAGTATTTT. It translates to CASRPPGGYSTDTQYF. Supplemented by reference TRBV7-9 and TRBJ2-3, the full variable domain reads DTGVSQNPRHKITKRGQNVTFRCDPISEHNRLYWYRQTLGQGPEFLTYFQNEAQLEKSRLLSDRFSAERPKGSFSTLEIQRTEQGDSAMYLCASRPPGGYSTDTQYFGPGTRLTVL.

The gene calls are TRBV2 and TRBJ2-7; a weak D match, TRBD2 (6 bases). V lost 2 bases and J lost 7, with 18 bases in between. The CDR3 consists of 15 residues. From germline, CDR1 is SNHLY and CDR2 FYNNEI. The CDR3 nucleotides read TGTGCCAGCAGTGAATGGGAGGTAGGGCTGGGAGAGCAGTACTTC. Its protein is CASSEWEVGLGEQYF.

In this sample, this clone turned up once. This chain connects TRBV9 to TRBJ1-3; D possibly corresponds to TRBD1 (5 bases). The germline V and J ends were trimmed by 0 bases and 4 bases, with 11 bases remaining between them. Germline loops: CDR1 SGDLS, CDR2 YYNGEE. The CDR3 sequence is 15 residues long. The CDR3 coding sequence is TGTGCCAGCAGCGTAGCGGAGGGGTCCGGAAACACCATATATTTT. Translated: CASSVAEGSGNTIYF.

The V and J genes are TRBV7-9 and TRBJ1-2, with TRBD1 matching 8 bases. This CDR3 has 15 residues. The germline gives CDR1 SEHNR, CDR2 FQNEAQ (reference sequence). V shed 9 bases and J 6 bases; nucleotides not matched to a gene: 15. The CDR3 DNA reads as TGTGCCAGTCTGCACGGAGCCAGGGGGCCTGATGGCTACACCTTC. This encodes CASLHGARGPDGYTF.

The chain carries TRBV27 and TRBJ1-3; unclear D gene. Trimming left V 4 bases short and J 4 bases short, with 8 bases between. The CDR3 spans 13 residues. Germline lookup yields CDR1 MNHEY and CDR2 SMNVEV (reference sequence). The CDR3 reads CASSSAAGNTIYF. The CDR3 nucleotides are TGTGCCAGCAGTTCGGCGGCAGGAAACACCATATATTTT.

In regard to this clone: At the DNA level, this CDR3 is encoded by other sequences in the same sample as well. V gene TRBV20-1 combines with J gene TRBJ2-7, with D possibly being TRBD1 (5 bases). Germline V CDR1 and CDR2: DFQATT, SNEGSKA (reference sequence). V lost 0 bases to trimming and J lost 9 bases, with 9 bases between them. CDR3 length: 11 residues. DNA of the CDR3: TGCAGTGCTAGAGAGGGGCAAGTGCAGTACTTC. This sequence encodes CSAREGQVQYF.

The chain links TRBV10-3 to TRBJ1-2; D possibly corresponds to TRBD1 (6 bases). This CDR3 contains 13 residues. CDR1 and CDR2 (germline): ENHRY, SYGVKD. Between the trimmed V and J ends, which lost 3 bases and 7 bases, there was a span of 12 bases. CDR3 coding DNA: TGTGCCATCAGTGATGGGACACCGTCTGGCTACACCTTC. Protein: CAISDGTPSGYTF.

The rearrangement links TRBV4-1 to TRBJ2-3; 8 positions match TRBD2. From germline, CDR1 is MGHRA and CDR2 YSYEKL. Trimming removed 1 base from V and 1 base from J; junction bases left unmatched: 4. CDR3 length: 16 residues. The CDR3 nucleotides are TGCGCCAGCAGCCAAGTGCTAGCGGGCCGCACAGATACGCAGTATTTT. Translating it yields CASSQVLAGRTDTQYF.

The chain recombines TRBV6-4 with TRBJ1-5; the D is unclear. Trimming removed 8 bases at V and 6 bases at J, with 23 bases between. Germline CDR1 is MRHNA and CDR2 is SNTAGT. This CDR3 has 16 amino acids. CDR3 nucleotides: TGTGCCAGCGCGGAACGGGTAAAGAAGTCGGGTCAGCCCCAGCATTTT. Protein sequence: CASAERVKKSGQPQHF.

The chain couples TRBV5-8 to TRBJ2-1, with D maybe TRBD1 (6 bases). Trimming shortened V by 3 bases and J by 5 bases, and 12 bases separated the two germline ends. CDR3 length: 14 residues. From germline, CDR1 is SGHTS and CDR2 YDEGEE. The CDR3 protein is CASSSWTADNEQFF. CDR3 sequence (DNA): TGTGCCAGCAGCTCCTGGACAGCTGACAATGAGCAGTTCTTC.

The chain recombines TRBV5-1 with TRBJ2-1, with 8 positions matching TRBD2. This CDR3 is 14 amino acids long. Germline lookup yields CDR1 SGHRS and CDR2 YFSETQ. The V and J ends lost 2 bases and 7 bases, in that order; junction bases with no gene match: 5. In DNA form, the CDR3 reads TGCGCCAGCAGCTTTGGGACTAGAGGGAATGAGCAGTTCTTC. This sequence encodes CASSFGTRGNEQFF.

The CDR3 sequence is CASSLGVGGAYNTEAFF. Written as DNA, the CDR3 is TGTGCCAGCAGCTTAGGGGTAGGGGGCGCATATAACACTGAAGCTTTCTTT. The V gene is TRBV11-2, the J gene TRBJ1-1; 7 nucleotides agree with TRBD1. Per germline, CDR1 SGHAT and CDR2 FQNNGV. Losses at the gene ends were 1 base for V and 2 bases for J; bases not matched to a gene: 10. CDR3 length: 17 residues.

CDR3 loop: CASSERIGYGYTF. The CDR3 region has the DNA TGCGCCAGCAGTGAGAGAATCGGCTATGGCTACACCTTC. The chain links TRBV10-1 to TRBJ1-2; D uncertain. The CDR3 has 13 amino acids. Trimming removed 2 bases at V and 4 bases at J, with 8 bases between. Germline V gene data show CDR1 as WNHNN and CDR2 as SYGVQD (reference sequence).

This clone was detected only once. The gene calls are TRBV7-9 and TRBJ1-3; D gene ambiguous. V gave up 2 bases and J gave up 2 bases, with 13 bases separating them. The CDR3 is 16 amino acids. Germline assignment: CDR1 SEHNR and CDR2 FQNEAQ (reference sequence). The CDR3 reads CASSLHGELTGNTIYF. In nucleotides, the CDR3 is TGTGCCAGCAGCTTACACGGGGAACTAACTGGAAACACCATATATTTT.

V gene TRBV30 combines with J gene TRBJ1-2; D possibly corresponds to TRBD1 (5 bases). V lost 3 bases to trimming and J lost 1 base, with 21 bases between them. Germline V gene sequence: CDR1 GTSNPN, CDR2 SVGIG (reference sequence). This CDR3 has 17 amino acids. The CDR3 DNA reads TGTGCCTGGAGCGACCTCGGCCTGGGGGAGGTTAACTATGGCTACACCTTC. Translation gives CAWSDLGLGEVNYGYTF.

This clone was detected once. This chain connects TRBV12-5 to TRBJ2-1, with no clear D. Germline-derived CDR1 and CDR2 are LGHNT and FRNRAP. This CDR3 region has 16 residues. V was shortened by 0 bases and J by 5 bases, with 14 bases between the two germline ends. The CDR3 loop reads CASGLVKITVDNEQFF. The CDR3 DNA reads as TGTGCTAGTGGTTTGGTAAAGATAACAGTGGACAATGAGCAGTTCTTC.